The 27 T cell receptor beta chains in this list originate from one sample, sequenced in a study of blood T cell repertoires in COVID-19. The assay was immunoSEQ multiplex PCR, and TCRdb's table has in-frame clones only and misses some. The table shows 310,000 or so clones, with 89% occurring only once. Sequenced: peripheral blood. These receptors were obtained from a man younger than 35 who had recovered from COVID-19.

The V gene is TRBV9, the J gene TRBJ2-2; D might be TRBD2 (6 bases). Germline V gene lookup returns CDR1 SGDLS and CDR2 YYNGEE. The CDR3 is 16 residues long. Trimming pared 7 bases from V and 5 bases from J, leaving 21 bases between. The CDR3 protein is CASGGDGSGWTGELFF. The CDR3 bases are TGTGCCAGCGGTGGGGATGGTAGCGGTTGGACCGGGGAGCTGTTTTTT.

The chain has TRBV25-1 and TRBJ1-1, with TRBD1 as a possible D gene (5 bases). Trimming removed 5 bases at V and 3 bases at J, with 7 bases between. The CDR3 is 12 amino acids. Germline CDR1 is MGHDK and CDR2 is SYGVNS. The CDR3 spells CASSLGDTEAFF. The CDR3 region has the DNA TGTGCCAGCAGTCTAGGGGACACTGAAGCTTTCTTT. The full variable domain, with the rest looked up from reference TRBV25-1 and TRBJ1-1, is EADIYQTPRYLVIGTGKKITLECSQTMGHDKMYWYQQDPGMELHLIHYSYGVNSTEKGDLSSESTVSRIRTEHFPLTLESARPSHTSQYLCASSLGDTEAFFGQGTRLTVV.

This chain links TRBV4-1 with TRBJ2-1, with 12 bases matching TRBD2. CDR1 MGHRA and CDR2 YSYEKL come from the germline V gene. V gave up 5 bases and J gave up 1 base; unmatched junction bases: 3. This CDR3 has 16 residues. CDR3 coding DNA: TGCGCCAGCAGCATACTAGCGGGGGGTTCCTACAATGAGCAGTTCTTC. Its protein is CASSILAGGSYNEQFF.

The chain uses TRBV5-1 and TRBJ2-1, with 11 positions matching TRBD2. Germline V gene sequence: CDR1 SGHRS, CDR2 YFSETQ. There are 15 residues in the CDR3. The J segment lost 8 bases and the V segment lost 4 bases, leaving 8 bases of the junction unmatched. CDR3 DNA: TGCGCCAGCAGCCCCCGACTAGCGGGACGGGATGAGCAGTTCTTC. Translated, it gives CASSPRLAGRDEQFF.

There are a few counts of this clone. The genes are TRBV3-1 (or the pseudogene TRBV3-2) and TRBJ2-1, with 9 bases fitting TRBD1. The V gene end was trimmed by 4 bases and the J gene end by 8 bases; junction bases not matched to a gene: 15. This CDR3 has 17 amino acids. The germline V gene has CDR1 LGHDT and CDR2 YNNKEL (reference sequence). The CDR3 is CASSLGPGTGSADEQFF. CDR3 nucleotides: TGTGCCAGCAGCCTAGGCCCCGGGACAGGGTCGGCCGATGAGCAGTTCTTC.

CDR3 residues: CASSLSGQGTEAFF. CDR3 DNA sequence: TGTGCCAGCAGTTTATCGGGACAGGGGACTGAAGCTTTCTTT. The rearrangement joins TRBV27 to TRBJ1-1; TRBD1 matches at 10 bases. The junction had 0 bases not matched to a gene; V was cut back by 0 bases and J by 5 bases. The germline V gene encodes CDR1 MNHEY and CDR2 SMNVEV (reference sequence). This CDR3 spans 14 amino acids.

The chain employs TRBV5-4 and TRBJ1-1; 7 bases agree with TRBD1. Germline-derived CDR1 and CDR2 are SGHNT and YYREEE (reference sequence). The V segment lost 2 bases and the J segment 2 bases; nucleotides outside the gene matches: 6. The CDR3 spans 15 residues. CDR3 region: CASSLWDRGNTEAFF. CDR3 DNA: TGTGCCAGCAGCTTATGGGACAGAGGAAACACTGAAGCTTTCTTT.

This clone was seen only a few times. V gene TRBV5-4 combines with J gene TRBJ2-7, with D perhaps TRBD1 (6 bases). The CDR3 runs 14 residues. The germline CDR1 and CDR2 sequences are SGHNT and YYREEE (reference sequence). V gave up 3 bases and J gave up 0 bases, with 10 bases separating them. The CDR3 region is CASSSGQNSYEQYF. CDR3 in DNA: TGTGCCAGCAGCTCGGGACAAAACTCCTACGAGCAGTACTTC.

The chain has TRBV28 and TRBJ2-7; maybe TRBD1 (7 bases). The length of the CDR3 is 12 residues. Looked up from germline, CDR1 is MDHEN and CDR2 is SYDVKM. Trimming shortened V by 8 bases and J by 7 bases, and 15 bases separated the two germline ends. The CDR3 coding sequence is TGTGCCAGCTCGGGGGCAGGGGGAGAGCAGTACTTC. It is translated as CASSGAGGEQYF.

This chain connects TRBV13 to TRBJ1-4; D unclear. The CDR3 is 14 residues long. Germline CDR1 reads PRHDT; CDR2 reads FYEKMQ (reference sequence). The ends were cut back, 3 bases at V and 7 bases at J, with 12 bases in the middle. DNA for the CDR3: TGTGCCAGCAGCTTGCGGGAGGTCTCTGAAAAACTGTTTTTT. Translated, it gives CASSLREVSEKLFF.

The V gene is TRBV2, the J gene TRBJ2-5; 7 bases agree with TRBD2. There are 14 residues in the CDR3. The J segment lost 5 bases and the V segment lost 4 bases, leaving 7 bases of the junction unmatched. The germline V gene has CDR1 SNHLY and CDR2 FYNNEI. The CDR3 sequence is CASSVPGGGETQYF. Written as DNA, the CDR3 is TGTGCCAGCAGTGTACCGGGAGGCGGGGAGACCCAGTACTTC.

This rearrangement joins TRBV3-1 (or the pseudogene TRBV3-2) to TRBJ2-1; 8 positions agree with TRBD2. Unmatched junction bases numbered 11, after V lost 0 bases and J lost 13 bases. The CDR3 is 15 residues long. Per germline, CDR1 LGHDT and CDR2 YNNKEL (reference sequence). The CDR3 nucleotides read TGTGCCAGCAGCCAAGAGGGAGCGGGAGTGATCCGACAGTTCTTC. Translated, it gives CASSQEGAGVIRQFF.

V gene TRBV30 combines with J gene TRBJ1-2; the match to TRBD1 covers 10 bases. CDR3 length: 13 residues. Trimming cost V 2 bases and J 7 bases; bases outside gene matches: 4. Germline loops: CDR1 GTSNPN, CDR2 SVGIG (reference sequence). The CDR3 DNA is TGTGCCTGGAGTCGGACAGGGGGAGGTGGCTACACCTTC. This gives the protein CAWSRTGGGGYTF.

The chain links TRBV19 to TRBJ2-7; 8 nucleotides align to TRBD1. Trimming took 3 bases from V and 5 from J; bases not matched to a gene: 3. Per germline, CDR1 LNHDA and CDR2 SQIVND (reference sequence). This CDR3 has 13 residues. CDR3 bases: TGTGCCAGTAGTATGCAGGGGGCCAACGAGCAGTACTTC. This sequence encodes CASSMQGANEQYF.

This clone appeared a few times. This CDR3 is also generated by other DNA sequences in the sample. This chain's CDR3 is CASSRRDSYEQYF. CDR3 bases: TGTGCCAGCAGCCGCCGGGACAGCTACGAGCAGTACTTC. The rearrangement uses TRBV7-9 and TRBJ2-7, with TRBD1 identical over 7 bases. The V and J ends lost 5 bases and 3 bases, in that order; junction bases with no gene match: 4. This CDR3 region has 13 residues. Looked up from germline, CDR1 is SEHNR and CDR2 is FQNEAQ (reference sequence).

The rearrangement links TRBV3-1 (or the pseudogene TRBV3-2) to TRBJ1-2; 9 bases fit TRBD1. Per the germline V gene, CDR1 is LGHDT and CDR2 is YNNKEL (reference sequence). This CDR3 is 13 amino acids long. Trimming removed 4 bases from V and 8 bases from J; junction bases left unmatched: 5. The CDR3 DNA follows: TGTGCCAGCAGCCCACAGGGGGCTCTAGGCTACACCTTC. It is translated as CASSPQGALGYTF.

The chain recombines TRBV30 with TRBJ2-3; 11 bases align to TRBD2. After removal of 8 bases from V and 2 bases from J, the junction contained 9 bases not matched to a gene. The CDR3 length is 15 residues. In germline, CDR1 is GTSNPN, CDR2 SVGIG (reference sequence). CDR3 DNA sequence: TGTGCCCGTACCGGGACTAGCGGTGTCACAGATACGCAGTATTTT. Protein: CARTGTSGVTDTQYF.

The gene calls are TRBV15 and TRBJ1-1, with D possibly matching TRBD1 (6 bases). The ends were cut back, 1 base at V and 7 bases at J, with 13 bases in the middle. This CDR3 region has 14 residues. The germline V gene has CDR1 LNHNV and CDR2 YYDKDF (reference sequence). CDR3 bases: TGTGCCACCAGCAGAGGGGGCAGGGGATATGAAGCTTTCTTT. This codes for CATSRGGRGYEAFF.

V gene TRBV2 combines with J gene TRBJ2-7; 11 positions agree with TRBD2. The length of the CDR3 is 16 residues. V dropped 6 bases and J dropped 3; count of bases not matched to a gene: 10. CDR1 SNHLY and CDR2 FYNNEI come from the germline V gene. DNA for the CDR3: TGTGCCAGCAGGGCTAGCGGGGGGCTGGGGAGCTACGAGCAGTACTTC. Its protein product is CASRASGGLGSYEQYF.

The V call is TRBV28, the J call TRBJ2-7; possible D gene TRBD1, 6 bases. This CDR3 comprises 14 residues. V lost 4 bases to trimming and J lost 5 bases, with 15 bases between them. Germline V gene data show CDR1 as MDHEN and CDR2 as SYDVKM. The CDR3 loop reads CASSSLQGRNEQYF. CDR3 nucleotides: TGTGCCAGCAGTTCTCTCCAGGGGCGGAACGAGCAGTACTTC. Variable domain in full (rest from reference TRBV28 and TRBJ2-7): DVKVTQSSRYLVKRTGEKVFLECVQDMDHENMFWYRQDPGLGLRLIYFSYDVKMKEKGDIPEGYSVSREKKERFSLILESASTNQTSMYLCASSSLQGRNEQYFGPGTRLTVT.

The CDR3 spells CASSSPGTNEKLFF. The CDR3 DNA follows: TGTGCCAGTAGTAGTCCGGGGACTAATGAAAAACTGTTTTTT. This chain links TRBV19 with TRBJ1-4; D gene unclear. Germline CDR1 reads LNHDA; CDR2 reads SQIVND (reference sequence). CDR3 size: 14 residues. Trimming removed 4 bases at V and 2 bases at J, with 8 bases between.

This chain links TRBV27 with TRBJ1-2; 8 nucleotides match TRBD1. The CDR3 runs 12 residues. Germline V CDR1 and CDR2: MNHEY, SMNVEV (reference sequence). V lost 6 bases and J lost 3; bases outside the gene matches: 0. CDR3 sequence (DNA): TGTGCCAGCAGGACAGGGGACTATGGCTACACCTTC. As protein: CASRTGDYGYTF.

The genes are TRBV6-5 and TRBJ1-6; D may be TRBD1 (5 bases). V gave up 6 bases and J gave up 7 bases, with 13 bases separating them. Germline CDR1 MNHEY, CDR2 SVGAGI. This CDR3 contains 14 residues. The CDR3: CASRPGGGNSPLHF. The CDR3 DNA reads as TGTGCCAGCAGACCCGGTGGGGGGAATTCACCCCTCCACTTT.

V is TRBV7-9 and J is TRBJ2-1; TRBD2 aligns across 9 bases. CDR3 length equals 17 residues. Losses at the gene ends were 1 base for V and 0 bases for J; bases not matched to a gene: 4. The germline CDR1 and CDR2 sequences are SEHNR and FQNEAQ (reference sequence). The CDR3 DNA reads TGTGCCAGCAGCTTAGGAGCGGGGGGAGTCTCCTACAATGAGCAGTTCTTC. Translated, it gives CASSLGAGGVSYNEQFF.

CDR3 DNA sequence: TGTGCCAGCTCACCAGGAGTCCCAGGGACAGGGGCTTACGAGCAGTACTTC. Its protein is CASSPGVPGTGAYEQYF. This chain uses TRBV18 with TRBJ2-7; TRBD1 aligns across 10 bases. CDR3 length: 17 residues. Trimming removed 2 bases from V and 4 bases from J; junction bases left unmatched: 11. Germline V gene data show CDR1 as KGHSH and CDR2 as LQKENI.

The chain has TRBV2 and TRBJ1-6; D is ambiguous. Germline CDR1 reads SNHLY; CDR2 reads FYNNEI. The CDR3 has 14 residues. V was shortened by 3 bases and J by 6 bases, with 9 bases between the two germline ends. The DNA of the CDR3 is TGTGCCAGCAGTGACGCCGTGCGTAATTCACCCCTCCACTTT. This codes for CASSDAVRNSPLHF. Drawing the rest from reference TRBV2 and TRBJ1-6, the complete variable domain is EPEVTQTPSHQVTQMGQEVILRCVPISNHLYFYWYRQILGQKVEFLVSFYNNEISEKSEIFDDQFSVERPDGSNFTLKIRSTKLEDSAMYFCASSDAVRNSPLHFGNGTRLTVT.

For the CDR3, the DNA is TGTGCCAGCAGCTTAGAGGGGGGGCCCAGCTCCTACAATGAGCAGTTCTTC. This encodes CASSLEGGPSSYNEQFF. The J gene is TRBJ2-1, the V gene TRBV11-3, with D tentatively TRBD2 (7 bases). Trimming cost V 0 bases and J 0 bases, with 12 bases left between them. Germline CDR1 and CDR2: SGHNT and YENEEA. This CDR3 has 17 residues.